This T cell receptor (beta chain) comes out of a study of cytomegalovirus exposure and HLA in healthy donors. V lost 5 bases, J lost 0 bases, and 20 bases lay in between. This CDR3 contains 17 residues. Germline V CDR1 and CDR2: MGHDK, SYGVNS. TCRdb's copy holds only in-frame clones and misses some; the assay was immunoSEQ multiplex PCR. The sample has about 350,000 clones, 87% seen once. The specimen sequenced was PBMCs. The chain is built from TRBV25-1 and TRBJ2-7; D possibly matches TRBD1 or TRBD2 (5 bases each). The sequence derives from a woman younger than 45 in good health and CMV-seropositive. DNA for the CDR3: TGTGCCAGCAGTCTCACTTCGGTCGGGACCGGCTCCTACGAGCAGTACTTC. Translating gives CASSLTSVGTGSYEQYF.